This T cell receptor beta chain stems from a study of TIL therapy for anti-PD-1-resistant metastatic lung cancer. Background on the study: Most patients had lung adenocarcinoma; a few tumors were EGFR-mutant, two ALK-rearranged; half smoked currently or formerly. Whole-study findings and limits: Compared with baseline intratumoral T cells, expanded TIL cultures were more clonal and less diverse (approximately 6% vs 31%).

This CDR3 has 13 residues. Germline V gene sequence: CDR1 SGHAT, CDR2 FQNNGV. V gave up 5 bases and J gave up 5 bases, with 9 bases separating them. The immunoSEQ assay was v3. Only in-frame clones appear in the TCRdb table, and some are missing; sequencing was by immunoSEQ multiplex PCR. The repertoire holds under 100,000 clones, with roughly 65% as singletons. Sample time point: pre-treatment sample, taken before nivolumab and TIL therapy. Tumor tissue came from excised metastases, mostly pleural nodules or supraclavicular lymph nodes. This clone appeared a few times. What it binds is not known. The chain is built from TRBV11-2 and TRBJ2-2; possibly TRBD1 or TRBD2 for D (5 bases each). Sequenced here: tumor tissue, sampled at baseline. This receptor was obtained from a person aged 25-79 years with non-small cell lung cancer. The chain's CDR3 is CASSTGPTGELFF. CDR3 DNA sequence: TGTGCCAGCAGCACGGGGCCAACCGGGGAGCTGTTTTTT.